This passage covers 26 T cell receptor beta chains from one sample sequenced in a study of T cells in Graves' hyperthyroidism and ophthalmopathy. Amplification targeted TCR beta CDR3 regions from RNA transcripts. HTBI primers drove first-round RT-PCR of the TCR CDR3. TCRdb recomputed calls from the multiplex PCR reads with MiXCR, one row per CDR3 protein. The sample records roughly 510,000 distinct CDR3 sequences, approximately 49% being singletons. Sequencing was done on a sample of peripheral blood or thyroid tissue (not recorded which). These receptors were obtained from an adult woman with Graves' disease, either hyperthyroidism or ophthalmopathy (not recorded which).

The chain has TRBV7-2 and TRBJ1-2; no clear D gene. Germline V gene lookup returns CDR1 SGHTA and CDR2 FQGNSA. Trimming stripped 1 base from V and 7 bases from J, with 10 bases between. This CDR3 has 13 amino acids. CDR3: CASSLVGEGGYTF. The CDR3 bases are TGTGCCAGCAGCTTAGTCGGGGAGGGTGGCTACACCTTC.

Notes on this clonotype: The conserved phenylalanine or tryptophan normally closing the CDR3 is absent here, so this likely arose from a read error. The limits of the CDR3 on the DNA are not certain, so only TCRdb's listed CDR3 is given. The chain is built from TRBV7-2 and TRBJ1-5; the table's TRBD1 call for D was not verified on the DNA. Looked up from germline, CDR1 is SGHTA and CDR2 is FQGNSA. The CDR3 region is 8 residues in length, termini included. This chain's CDR3 is CASQGQDY.

In this sample, this clonotype turned up many times. The rearrangement links TRBV20-1 to TRBJ1-1, with unresolved D. Germline V gives CDR1 DFQATT, CDR2 SNEGSKA (reference sequence). This CDR3 region has 14 residues. V lost 0 bases and J 1 base, leaving 9 bases between the germline ends. CDR3 DNA sequence: TGCAGTGCTAGAGATCCCACCAAGAACACTGAAGCTTTCTTT. It yields the protein CSARDPTKNTEAFF.

In the case of this clonotype: Possible read error: a much larger clone is one base away. The CDR3 carries no conserved terminal phenylalanine or tryptophan, so it likely arises from a read error. The V gene is TRBV6-1, the J gene TRBJ2-2; D remains ambiguous. The germline V gene encodes CDR1 MNHNS and CDR2 SASEGT. CDR3 length: 14 residues. The CDR3 bases are TGTGCCATCAGTGAAGCACTTAACACCGGGGAGCTGTTTTCT. Translation: CAISEALNTGELFS.

V gene TRBV6-5 combines with J gene TRBJ1-4; a possible D gene is TRBD1 (5 bases). This CDR3 region has 14 residues. Germline CDR1 and CDR2: MNHEY and SVGAGI. With 2 bases removed from V and 4 bases from J, the gap between germline ends came to 8 bases. The CDR3 region is CASSYRQSNEKLFF. The CDR3 DNA reads as TGTGCCAGCAGTTACCGACAGAGTAATGAAAAACTGTTTTTT.

Note on this clonotype: One base away lies a much larger clone, so this may be a sequencing read error. This sequence joins TRBV19 and TRBJ1-5; 8 nucleotides match TRBD1. The CDR3 extends over 15 amino acids. Germline V gives CDR1 LNHDA, CDR2 SQIVND (reference sequence). The CDR3 DNA sequence: TGTGCCAGTTTACGGACAGGGAATTTGGGTCAGCCCCGGCATTTT. Protein product: CASLRTGNLGQPRHF.

This clonotype was observed a handful of times. The V call is TRBV20-1, the J call TRBJ1-5; D uncertain. The CDR3 is 13 residues long. V was pared by 5 bases and J by 0 bases, with 8 bases between. Germline values: CDR1 DFQATT, CDR2 SNEGSKA (reference sequence). CDR3 coding DNA: TGCAGTGCTCGGAAGGATAGCAATCAGCCCCAGCATTTT. Translation gives CSARKDSNQPQHF.

The chain links TRBV20-1 to TRBJ2-5; the match to TRBD2 covers 7 bases. The CDR3 has 14 residues. Per the germline V gene, CDR1 is DFQATT and CDR2 is SNEGSKA (reference sequence). Trimming at V came to 5 bases and at J to 5 bases, leaving 11 bases not matched to a gene. The CDR3 here is CSAFDSGRGETQYF. CDR3 sequence (DNA): TGCAGTGCTTTTGACAGTGGGAGGGGCGAGACCCAGTACTTC.

V is TRBV10-3 and J is TRBJ2-3; no clear D gene. The V end was cut by 5 bases, the J end by 2 bases, with 11 bases between. This CDR3 contains 14 residues. CDR1 is ENHRY and CDR2 is SYGVKD in the germline V gene. This CDR3 reads CAISTEANTDTQYF. For the CDR3, the DNA is TGTGCCATCAGTACAGAGGCGAACACAGATACGCAGTATTTT.

This clonotype was counted ten times or more. V and J are TRBV5-1 and TRBJ2-7; D gene ambiguous. Germline CDR1 reads SGHRS; CDR2 reads YFSETQ. The CDR3 runs to 14 residues. Trimming pared 4 bases from V and 4 bases from J, leaving 15 bases between. The CDR3 DNA reads TGCGCCAGCAGCATAAGCTACCAGAGTTACGAGCAGTACTTC. It yields the protein CASSISYQSYEQYF.

The chain has TRBV14 and TRBJ1-1; no clear D. From germline, CDR1 is SGHDN and CDR2 FVKESK. The V and J ends lost 11 bases and 0 bases respectively, with 10 bases between them. This CDR3 contains 12 residues. The CDR3 protein is CAQHRVNTEAFF. The CDR3 nucleotides are TGTGCCCAGCACCGGGTGAACACTGAAGCTTTCTTT.

The rearrangement links TRBV5-1 to TRBJ1-2; the D gene is possibly TRBD1 (5 bases). The CDR3 totals 16 residues. Germline V gene sequence: CDR1 SGHRS, CDR2 YFSETQ. V was pared by 1 base and J by 2 bases, with 15 bases between. The CDR3 DNA is TGCGCCAGCAGCTTGACTGTTGCAGGGAACAACTATGGCTACACCTTC. Its translation: CASSLTVAGNNYGYTF.

V and J are TRBV10-3 and TRBJ2-7, with D perhaps TRBD2 (7 bases). The CDR3 is 12 amino acids. Trimming removed 10 bases at V and 6 bases at J, with 16 bases between. The germline gives CDR1 ENHRY, CDR2 SYGVKD. DNA of the CDR3: TGTGCCACCACAGCCGGGGGGCCCGAGCAGTACTTC. This codes for CATTAGGPEQYF.

The rearrangement links TRBV5-1 to TRBJ2-7, with D possibly matching TRBD1 (5 bases). Germline CDR1 and CDR2: SGHRS and YFSETQ. There are 16 residues in the CDR3. V was cut by 0 bases and J by 3 bases, with 16 bases left in between. The CDR3 sequence: CASSLEIRETGYEQYF. In DNA form, the CDR3 reads TGCGCCAGCAGCTTGGAAATCAGGGAAACCGGCTACGAGCAGTACTTC.

This clonotype has a handful of counts. V and J are TRBV12-3 or TRBV12-4 and TRBJ1-2, with 9 bases identical to TRBD1. The CDR3 runs to 13 residues. Trimming at V came to 4 bases and at J to 8 bases, leaving 5 bases not matched to a gene. CDR3 nucleotides: TGTGCCAGCAGTTCAGGGACAGGGCGCGGCTACACCTTC. Protein sequence: CASSSGTGRGYTF.

This clonotype was counted between two and nine times. The chain has TRBV2 and TRBJ1-5; D is perhaps TRBD1 (5 bases). Looked up from germline, CDR1 is SNHLY and CDR2 is FYNNEI. The CDR3 is made up of 14 amino acids. V was clipped by 9 bases and J by 2 bases, with 14 bases between them. The CDR3 region is CASDGTLGNQPQHF. CDR3 DNA: TGTGCCAGTGACGGGACGCTGGGCAATCAGCCCCAGCATTTT.

The chain combines TRBV7-2 with TRBJ1-4; no firm D call. The CDR3 length is 16 residues. The V and J ends lost 0 bases and 5 bases respectively, with 13 bases between them. Germline CDR1 and CDR2: SGHTA and FQGNSA. The CDR3 region is CASSLAPGSYNEKLFF. For the CDR3, the DNA is TGTGCCAGCAGCTTAGCACCAGGCTCCTACAATGAAAAACTGTTTTTT. Full variable domain (outside the CDR3, taken from reference TRBV7-2 and TRBJ1-4): GAGVSQSPSNKVTEKGKDVELRCDPISGHTALYWYRQSLGQGLEFLIYFQGNSAPDKSGLPSDRFSAERTGGSVSTLTIQRTQQEDSAVYLCASSLAPGSYNEKLFFGSGTQLSVL.

As for this clonotype: A much more abundant neighbour one base away suggests this may be a read error. This CDR3 reads CSARVDRQETQNF. The CDR3 DNA sequence: TGCAGTGCTAGAGTTGACAGACAAGAGACCCAGAACTTC. The V call is TRBV20-1, the J call TRBJ2-5; tentative D call: TRBD1 (5 bases). CDR1 and CDR2 from the germline V gene are DFQATT and SNEGSKA (reference sequence). The CDR3 consists of 13 residues.

This clonotype was recorded at least ten times. V and J are TRBV15 and TRBJ1-2, with TRBD1 matching 7 bases. Germline assignment: CDR1 LNHNV and CDR2 YYDKDF (reference sequence). V shed 0 bases and J 4 bases; nucleotides not matched to a gene: 8. This CDR3 contains 16 residues. The CDR3 sequence: CATSRERTGSSYGYTF. DNA of the CDR3: TGTGCCACCAGCAGAGAAAGGACAGGATCCTCCTATGGCTACACCTTC.

The chain employs TRBV9 and TRBJ1-3, with D tentatively TRBD1 (6 bases). This CDR3 spans 15 amino acids. Trimming cost V 3 bases and J 1 base, with 11 bases left between them. Germline CDR1 and CDR2: SGDLS and YYNGEE. The CDR3 region has the DNA TGTGCCAGCAGCGCGGACAGAGGATCTGGAAACACCATATATTTT. Translated: CASSADRGSGNTIYF.

J is TRBJ1-6 and V is TRBV14; D uncertain. Trimming cost V 4 bases and J 5 bases, with 15 bases left between them. Germline V gene data show CDR1 as SGHDN and CDR2 as FVKESK. CDR3 length: 16 amino acids. The CDR3 coding sequence is TGTGCCAGCAGCCTCTTACCCTCGGGAAATAATTCACCCCTCCACTTT. It codes for CASSLLPSGNNSPLHF.

CDR3: CSALGTSSLNSQETQYF. The CDR3 nucleotides read TGCAGTGCCCTTGGGACTAGCAGTTTAAACAGCCAAGAGACCCAGTACTTC. The rearrangement links TRBV20-1 to TRBJ2-5; 9 bases are a match to TRBD2. Germline assignment: CDR1 DFQATT and CDR2 SNEGSKA (reference sequence). This CDR3 is built from 17 residues. The V segment lost 6 bases and the J segment 1 base; nucleotides outside the gene matches: 15.

The sample holds a few counts of this clonotype. The chain joins TRBV7-9 to TRBJ1-2; a possible D gene is TRBD1 (6 bases). Germline assignment: CDR1 SEHNR and CDR2 FQNEAQ (reference sequence). V lost 0 bases and J lost 6, with 14 bases in between. The CDR3 covers 15 residues. In DNA, the CDR3 is TGTGCCAGCAGCTTAGCGCTGGGGGGGCAGGATGGCTACACCTTC. Protein sequence: CASSLALGGQDGYTF. Together with reference TRBV7-9 and TRBJ1-2, the CDR3 gives the full variable domain: DTGVSQNPRHKITKRGQNVTFRCDPISEHNRLYWYRQTLGQGPEFLTYFQNEAQLEKSRLLSDRFSAERPKGSFSTLEIQRTEQGDSAMYLCASSLALGGQDGYTFGSGTRLTVV.

With respect to this clonotype: A much larger clone is a single base away; this may be a read error. V gene TRBV10-3 combines with J gene TRBJ2-5, with TRBD1 matching over 7 bases. The V gene end was trimmed by 7 bases and the J gene end by 9 bases; junction bases not matched to a gene: 14. The CDR3 loop spans 14 amino acids. CDR1 and CDR2 (germline): ENHRY, SYGVKD. The CDR3 DNA is TGTGCCATCAAGGGGACAGCATGGGCCGATGCCCAGTACTTC. The encoded protein is CAIKGTAWADAQYF.

This clonotype has ten or more counts. The rearrangement links TRBV4-2 to TRBJ1-1; D is perhaps TRBD1 (6 bases). The germline gives CDR1 LGHNA, CDR2 YNFKEQ. Trimming pared 3 bases from V and 6 bases from J, leaving 20 bases between. The CDR3 totals 16 residues. The CDR3 loop reads CASSHTRGAGGAEAFF. CDR3 sequence (DNA): TGTGCCAGCAGCCACACACGGGGGGCAGGAGGGGCTGAAGCTTTCTTT.

This clonotype was seen repeatedly, ten times or more. This chain uses TRBV5-1 with TRBJ2-2; possible D gene TRBD2, 6 bases. V dropped 4 bases and J dropped 2 bases, with 12 bases sitting between them. This CDR3 region has 15 residues. Looked up from germline, CDR1 is SGHRS and CDR2 is YFSETQ. The CDR3 DNA follows: TGCGCCAGCAGCCCGGGAGTGGGTAACACCGGGGAGCTGTTTTTT. Translated: CASSPGVGNTGELFF.